Below are 24 T cell receptor beta chains sequenced from a single sample in a study of shared clonotypes between healthy human individuals. Generated by immunoSEQ multiplex PCR, the TCRdb table keeps only in-frame clones and is missing some. Of 600,000 to 750,000 clones listed, roughly two thirds were seen once; the top ten hold 1.8%. Source material: memory CD4+ T cells sorted from blood. Subset defined: CD45RA-negative fraction. Receptor source: a woman in her 30s in good health.

The CDR3 DNA follows: TGTGCCAGCAGGGGGGCCTACGAGCAGTACTTC. It codes for CASRGAYEQYF. The chain is built from TRBV11-3 and TRBJ2-7; D could derive from TRBD1 or TRBD2 (5 bases each). The CDR3 consists of 11 residues. CDR1 is SGHNT and CDR2 is YENEEA in the germline V gene. V was cut by 6 bases and J by 2 bases, with 5 bases left in between.

The V and J genes are TRBV2 and TRBJ1-5; possible D gene TRBD1, 6 bases. Trimming pared 6 bases from V and 0 bases from J, leaving 9 bases between. From germline, CDR1 is SNHLY and CDR2 FYNNEI. The CDR3 extends over 14 amino acids. The CDR3 DNA is TGTGCCAGCAGACCAGGGGATAGCAATCAGCCCCAGCATTTT. This encodes CASRPGDSNQPQHF.

This rearrangement joins TRBV18 to TRBJ1-1; D remains ambiguous. Germline-derived CDR1 and CDR2 are KGHSH and LQKENI. Trimming pared 6 bases from V and 3 bases from J, leaving 8 bases between. The CDR3 spans 12 residues. The CDR3 sequence is CASSSIYTEAFF. The CDR3 coding sequence is TGTGCCAGCTCGTCAATTTACACTGAAGCTTTCTTT. Using reference TRBV18 and TRBJ1-1 for the parts outside the CDR3, the full variable domain is NAGVMQNPRHLVRRRGQEARLRCSPMKGHSHVYWYRQLPEEGLKFMVYLQKENIIDESGMPKERFSAEFPKEGPSILRIQQVVRGDSAAYFCASSSIYTEAFFGQGTRLTVV.

The rearrangement uses TRBV5-1 and TRBJ2-1, with 10 bases that match TRBD2. Germline V gene data show CDR1 as SGHRS and CDR2 as YFSETQ. This CDR3 spans 14 amino acids. J gave up 3 bases and V 7 bases, and 4 bases lay outside the gene matches. CDR3 sequence (DNA): TGCGCCAGCTACGTAGCGGGAGGCTACAATGAGCAGTTCTTC. Its protein product is CASYVAGGYNEQFF.

In nucleotides, the CDR3 is TGCGCCAGCAGCTTGGTAAAGGCAACCTACAATGAGCAGTTCTTC. Translated: CASSLVKATYNEQFF. The J gene is TRBJ2-1, the V gene TRBV5-1; the D is unclear. Germline V gene lookup returns CDR1 SGHRS and CDR2 YFSETQ. This CDR3 region has 15 residues. Trimming removed 0 bases from V and 2 bases from J, with 9 bases in between. Together with reference TRBV5-1 and TRBJ2-1, the CDR3 gives the full variable domain: KAGVTQTPRYLIKTRGQQVTLSCSPISGHRSVSWYQQTPGQGLQFLFEYFSETQRNKGNFPGRFSGRQFSNSRSEMNVSTLELGDSALYLCASSLVKATYNEQFFGPGTRLTVL.

The table lists this clone with a few counts. The V and J genes are TRBV5-6 and TRBJ1-3; TRBD1 aligns across 9 bases. From germline, CDR1 is SGHDT and CDR2 YYEEEE. There are 13 residues in the CDR3. J gave up 8 bases and V 4 bases, and 4 bases lay outside the gene matches. CDR3 amino acids: CASSRGQGDTIYF. CDR3 DNA sequence: TGTGCCAGCAGCAGGGGACAGGGCGACACCATATATTTT.

V is TRBV6-5 and J is TRBJ1-3, with 7 bases fitting TRBD1. V shed 5 bases, J shed 5 bases, and the junction held 6 bases outside the gene matches. CDR3 length equals 14 residues. In germline, CDR1 is MNHEY, CDR2 SVGAGI. CDR3 nucleotide sequence: TGTGCCAGCAGTAACAGGGGCGGCAGAAACACCATATATTTT. Translation gives CASSNRGGRNTIYF.

The V gene is TRBV9, the J gene TRBJ2-4; D is perhaps TRBD1 (6 bases). V gave up 2 bases and J gave up 4 bases, with 13 bases separating them. Germline-derived CDR1 and CDR2 are SGDLS and YYNGEE. This CDR3 has 15 amino acids. The CDR3 DNA follows: TGTGCCAGCAGCGTGTCTGGGGGCCAAAAAAACATTCAGTACTTC. Its translation: CASSVSGGQKNIQYF.

This clone was observed a single time. V and J are TRBV9 and TRBJ2-7; 9 bases are a match to TRBD2. The germline CDR1 and CDR2 sequences are SGDLS and YYNGEE. The length of the CDR3 is 15 residues. The trim removed 4 bases at V and 0 bases at J, leaving 5 bases unmatched. The CDR3, as DNA: TGTGCCAGCAGCCAAATAGCGGGGGACTCCTACGAGCAGTACTTC. This sequence encodes CASSQIAGDSYEQYF. Full variable domain (remainder filled in from reference TRBV9 and TRBJ2-7): DSGVTQTPKHLITATGQRVTLRCSPRSGDLSVYWYQQSLDQGLQFLIQYYNGEERAKGNILERFSAQQFPDLHSELNLSSLELGDSALYFCASSQIAGDSYEQYFGPGTRLTVT.

The J gene is TRBJ2-6, the V gene TRBV5-1; D possibly corresponds to TRBD2 (6 bases). CDR1 SGHRS and CDR2 YFSETQ come from the germline V gene. V was pared by 0 bases and J by 3 bases, with 10 bases between. The CDR3 is 16 residues long. In DNA, the CDR3 is TGCGCCAGCAGCTTGGATGGAGGGGATGGGGCCAACGTCCTGACTTTC. Encoded protein: CASSLDGGDGANVLTF.

The genes are TRBV11-3 and TRBJ2-7; D gene uncertain. Germline V gene data show CDR1 as SGHNT and CDR2 as YENEEA. The V and J ends lost 1 base and 5 bases respectively, with 18 bases between them. The CDR3 spans 16 residues. The CDR3 loop is CASSLGSAWPSNEQYF. The CDR3 region has the DNA TGTGCCAGCAGCTTAGGTTCGGCCTGGCCGTCGAACGAGCAGTACTTC.

Turning to this clone: The same CDR3 also results from other DNA sequences found in this sample. In nucleotides, the CDR3 is TGTGCCAGCAGTTTACTAGCGGGAGGCACAGATACGCAGTATTTT. It codes for CASSLLAGGTDTQYF. This sequence joins TRBV27 and TRBJ2-3, with 10 positions matching TRBD2. Trimming removed 2 bases from V and 1 base from J; junction bases left unmatched: 0. CDR3 length: 15 amino acids. Germline V gene sequence: CDR1 MNHEY, CDR2 SMNVEV (reference sequence).

About this clone: Other DNA sequences in the same sample also yield this CDR3. V and J are TRBV5-1 and TRBJ2-7, with TRBD1 matching 7 bases. The J segment lost 3 bases and the V segment lost 3 bases, leaving 3 bases of the junction unmatched. The CDR3 loop spans 13 amino acids. Germline CDR1 and CDR2: SGHRS and YFSETQ. The CDR3 DNA is TGCGCCAGCAGCTCGGGGACAGTCTACGAGCAGTACTTC. Its protein product is CASSSGTVYEQYF. The variable domain in full, with the rest retrieved from reference TRBV5-1 and TRBJ2-7, is KAGVTQTPRYLIKTRGQQVTLSCSPISGHRSVSWYQQTPGQGLQFLFEYFSETQRNKGNFPGRFSGRQFSNSRSEMNVSTLELGDSALYLCASSSGTVYEQYFGPGTRLTVT.

Here the CDR3 reads CASSYSSRGNTEAFF. CDR3 nucleotides: TGTGCCAGCAGTTACTCGTCCCGGGGGAACACTGAAGCTTTCTTT. V usage is TRBV6-6 and J usage is TRBJ1-1; D ambiguous. Trimming stripped 0 bases from V and 1 base from J, with 9 bases between. Germline V CDR1 and CDR2: MNHNY, SVGAGI (reference sequence). CDR3 size: 15 residues.

This clone was observed a handful of times. The rearrangement links TRBV6-5 to TRBJ1-4; D is ambiguous. In germline, CDR1 is MNHEY, CDR2 SVGAGI. V shed 8 bases and J shed 8 bases, with 9 bases lying between them. This CDR3 spans 11 amino acids. The chain's CDR3 is CASGNFEKLFF. The DNA of the CDR3 is TGTGCCAGCGGTAATTTCGAAAAACTGTTTTTT.

This chain links TRBV2 with TRBJ2-5, with 10 nucleotides matching TRBD1. With V trimmed by 7 bases and J by 2 bases, 10 bases remained unmatched. This CDR3 is 16 amino acids long. CDR1 and CDR2 (germline): SNHLY, FYNNEI. This CDR3 reads CASIGSGTGVQETQYF. DNA for the CDR3: TGTGCCAGCATCGGGAGCGGGACAGGGGTACAAGAGACCCAGTACTTC.

In its sample, this clone was seen a few times. V usage is TRBV19 and J usage is TRBJ1-2; tentative D call: TRBD1 (6 bases). The CDR3 totals 13 residues. V lost 6 bases and J 3 bases, leaving 11 bases between the germline ends. Germline loops: CDR1 LNHDA, CDR2 SQIVND (reference sequence). The CDR3 sequence is CASSQTGDYGYTF. The CDR3 bases are TGTGCCAGTAGCCAGACAGGTGACTATGGCTACACCTTC. Together with reference TRBV19 and TRBJ1-2, the CDR3 gives the full variable domain: DGGITQSPKYLFRKEGQNVTLSCEQNLNHDAMYWYRQDPGQGLRLIYYSQIVNDFQKGDIAEGYSVSREKKESFPLTVTSAQKNPTAFYLCASSQTGDYGYTFGSGTRLTVV.

V is TRBV5-8 and J is TRBJ2-7; D is undetermined. This CDR3 has 13 amino acids. Germline V lookup: CDR1 SGHTS, CDR2 YDEGEE. V dropped 4 bases and J dropped 3 bases, with 11 bases sitting between them. CDR3 sequence: CASSPPLGYEQYF. DNA for the CDR3: TGTGCCAGCAGCCCACCCTTGGGCTACGAGCAGTACTTC.

The chain couples TRBV7-9 to TRBJ1-2, with D possibly TRBD1 on 5 matching bases. Trimming removed 3 bases at V and 0 bases at J, with 8 bases between. The CDR3 loop spans 14 amino acids. Germline CDR1 SEHNR, CDR2 FQNEAQ (reference sequence). The CDR3 protein is CASSFDSPNYGYTF. As DNA, the CDR3 is TGTGCCAGCAGCTTCGACAGCCCTAACTATGGCTACACCTTC. The full variable domain, in which reference TRBV7-9 and TRBJ1-2 provide the parts outside the CDR3, is DTGVSQNPRHKITKRGQNVTFRCDPISEHNRLYWYRQTLGQGPEFLTYFQNEAQLEKSRLLSDRFSAERPKGSFSTLEIQRTEQGDSAMYLCASSFDSPNYGYTFGSGTRLTVV.

The chain couples TRBV28 to TRBJ1-2; D possibly corresponds to TRBD1 (6 bases). The CDR3 runs 13 residues. CDR1 is MDHEN and CDR2 is SYDVKM in the germline V gene. The V end was cut by 4 bases, the J end by 8 bases, with 14 bases between. In DNA, the CDR3 is TGTGCCAGCAGTTCGCAGGGGATCGGAGGCTACACCTTC. Translated, it gives CASSSQGIGGYTF.

The chain joins TRBV28 to TRBJ1-2; D is possibly TRBD1 (6 bases). The CDR3 has 13 amino acids. Germline V lookup: CDR1 MDHEN, CDR2 SYDVKM. Trimming left V 2 bases short and J 8 bases short, with 12 bases between. Here the CDR3 DNA reads TGTGCCAGCAGTTTAGCAGGGGTACAAGGCTACACCTTC. Protein: CASSLAGVQGYTF.

The V call is TRBV2, the J call TRBJ1-1; D gene uncertain. The CDR3 consists of 12 residues. V lost 4 bases to trimming and J lost 4 bases, with 7 bases between them. Germline V gene sequence: CDR1 SNHLY, CDR2 FYNNEI. The CDR3, as DNA: TGTGCCAGCAGTGCACAGTCCACTGAAGCTTTCTTT. Amino acid sequence: CASSAQSTEAFF.

A note on this clone: Distinct nucleotide sequences in the sample also encode this CDR3. V usage is TRBV7-2 and J usage is TRBJ2-7; D unresolved. Germline assignment: CDR1 SGHTA and CDR2 FQGNSA. Between the trimmed V and J ends, which lost 3 bases and 4 bases, there was a span of 13 bases. CDR3 length: 14 residues. The CDR3 is CASSLGLPPYEQYF. DNA of the CDR3: TGTGCCAGCAGCTTGGGCCTACCCCCTTACGAGCAGTACTTC.

The rearrangement links TRBV9 to TRBJ1-4, with D tentatively TRBD1 (6 bases). This CDR3 has 14 residues. In germline, CDR1 is SGDLS, CDR2 YYNGEE. V was cut by 2 bases and J by 4 bases, with 9 bases left in between. CDR3 DNA sequence: TGTGCCAGCAGCGTGGACAGCTTTAATGAAAAACTGTTTTTT. This translates into CASSVDSFNEKLFF. Complete variable domain (other parts from reference TRBV9 and TRBJ1-4): DSGVTQTPKHLITATGQRVTLRCSPRSGDLSVYWYQQSLDQGLQFLIQYYNGEERAKGNILERFSAQQFPDLHSELNLSSLELGDSALYFCASSVDSFNEKLFFGSGTQLSVL.